Listed here is a single TCR beta chain. Those enrolled in Seattle joined during active infection and were followed longitudinally afterward. These data come from a study of blood T cell repertoires in COVID-19. Sequencing was performed with immunoSEQ multiplex PCR; in TCRdb, only in-frame clones are kept and a portion is missing. This repertoire shows roughly 160,000 clones, around nine tenths found once; its top ten account for around 2.5%. The receptor comes from a woman of 80 years or more with COVID-19, enrolled during active disease. Sample: peripheral blood.

The CDR3 loop is CASSQMTGGNQPQHF. In DNA, the CDR3 is TGTGCCAGCTCACAAATGACAGGGGGCAATCAGCCCCAGCATTTT. The chain has TRBV18 and TRBJ1-5, with 8 bases matching TRBD1. Germline values: CDR1 KGHSH, CDR2 LQKENI. CDR3 length: 15 residues. The J segment lost 2 bases and the V segment lost 4 bases, leaving 4 bases of the junction unmatched.